This T cell receptor beta chain was sequenced during a study of blood T cell repertoires in COVID-19. For the study at large: Whether acute or convalescent, the COVID-19 samples came from the United States, Italy and Spain. T cells, B-cell-depleted T cells, or PBMCs provided the cDNA or gDNA that served as material.

How the authors handled the data: Reference gene primer amplification yielded estimated nucleated cell counts. The assay was immunoSEQ multiplex PCR, and TCRdb's table has in-frame clones only and misses some. V and J calls and clone size follow that table, whereas D and trimming were derived from the DNA. The profile shows under 150,000 clones, around four fifths of them singletons. This clone has a single count. The CDR3 covers 10 residues. With 9 bases removed from V and 8 bases from J, the gap between germline ends came to 10 bases. Looked up from germline, CDR1 is SNHLY and CDR2 is FYNNEI. The sample taken for sequencing was peripheral blood. V usage is TRBV2 and J usage is TRBJ1-2; D is ambiguous. The TCR was taken from a woman aged 40 to 50 with active or convalescent COVID-19. The CDR3 is CASVDWGYTF. The CDR3 nucleotides read TGTGCCAGTGTTGACTGGGGCTACACCTTC.